This T cell receptor (beta chain) stems from a study of blood T cell repertoires in COVID-19. Study in general: Some COVID-19 samples were acute and others convalescent; all came from the United States, Italy and Spain. T cells, B-cell-depleted T cells, or PBMCs provided the cDNA or gDNA that served as material.

CDR3 length equals 15 residues. V shed 0 bases and J 3 bases; nucleotides not matched to a gene: 4. Germline loops: CDR1 SGHKS, CDR2 YYEKEE (reference sequence). The authors' processing: Reference gene primer amplification in the assay estimated nucleated cell counts. TCRdb's table, derived via immunoSEQ multiplex PCR, lists solely in-frame clones and lacks some. V, J and clone size reflect that table, while D and trimming were determined from the DNA. The sample lists about 200,000 clones, 60% to 85% occurring once. The specimen was peripheral blood. The clonotype comes from a woman aged 65 to 85 with acute or convalescent COVID-19. This chain joins TRBV5-5 and TRBJ1-2; 8 bases are a match to TRBD1. CDR3 in DNA: TGTGCCAGCAGCTTGGAGGGACAGGTAGACTATGGCTACACCTTC. It translates to CASSLEGQVDYGYTF. The entire variable domain, with the rest obtained from reference TRBV5-5 and TRBJ1-2, is as follows: DAGVTQSPTHLIKTRGQQVTLRCSPISGHKSVSWYQQVLGQGPQFIFQYYEKEERGRGNFPDRFSARQFPNYSSELNVNALLLGDSALYLCASSLEGQVDYGYTFGSGTRLTVV.